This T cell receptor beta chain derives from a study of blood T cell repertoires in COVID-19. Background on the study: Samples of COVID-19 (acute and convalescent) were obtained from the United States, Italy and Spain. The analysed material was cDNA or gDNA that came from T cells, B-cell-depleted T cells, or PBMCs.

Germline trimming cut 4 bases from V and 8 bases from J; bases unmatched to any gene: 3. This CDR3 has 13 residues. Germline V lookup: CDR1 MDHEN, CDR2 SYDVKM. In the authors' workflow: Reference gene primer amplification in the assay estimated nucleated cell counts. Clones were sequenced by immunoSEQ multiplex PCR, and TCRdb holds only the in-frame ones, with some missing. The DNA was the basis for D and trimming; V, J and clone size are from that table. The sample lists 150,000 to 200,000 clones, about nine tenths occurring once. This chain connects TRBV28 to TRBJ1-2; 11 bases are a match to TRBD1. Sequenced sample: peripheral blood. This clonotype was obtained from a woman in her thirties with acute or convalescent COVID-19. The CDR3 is CASSSGQGAGYTF. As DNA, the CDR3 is TGTGCCAGCAGTTCCGGACAGGGGGCAGGCTACACCTTC.